The TCR beta chain described here comes from a study of blood T cell repertoires in COVID-19. The CDR3 is made up of 13 amino acids. Germline CDR1 and CDR2: MNHNS and SASEGT. Germline trimming cut 2 bases from V and 9 bases from J; bases unmatched to any gene: 6. Clones were sequenced by immunoSEQ multiplex PCR, and TCRdb holds only the in-frame ones, with some missing. The table has a few hundred thousand clones, approximately 85% seen once. The TCR originated in a woman aged 30 to 39 who had recovered from COVID-19. The source material was PBMCs or T cells enriched from blood (not recorded which). V usage is TRBV6-1 and J usage is TRBJ1-1; TRBD1 matches at 7 bases. In nucleotides, the CDR3 is TGTGCCAGCAGTGAACCCCAGAGGGGGCAAGCTTTCTTT. Translated: CASSEPQRGQAFF.